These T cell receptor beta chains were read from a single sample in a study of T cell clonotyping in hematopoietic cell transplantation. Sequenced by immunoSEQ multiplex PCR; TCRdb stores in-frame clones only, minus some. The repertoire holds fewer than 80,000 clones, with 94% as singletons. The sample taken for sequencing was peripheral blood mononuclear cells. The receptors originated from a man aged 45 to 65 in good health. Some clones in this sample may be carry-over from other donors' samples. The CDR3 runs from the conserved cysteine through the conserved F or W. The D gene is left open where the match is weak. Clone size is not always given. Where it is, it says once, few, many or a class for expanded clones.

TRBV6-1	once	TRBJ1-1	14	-	TGTGCCAGCAGACCCAGGGCCCTGAACACTGAAGCTTTCTTT	CASRPRALNTEAFF
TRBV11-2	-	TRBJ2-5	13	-	TGTGCCAGCAGCCCGGGGGATATGGAGACCCAGTACTTC	CASSPGDMETQYF
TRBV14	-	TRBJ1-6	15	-	TGTGCCAGCAGCCAATGGGGAGGGGGGGATTCACCCCTCCACTTT	CASSQWGGGDSPLHF
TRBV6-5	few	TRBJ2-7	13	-	TGTGCCAGCAGTCAGTCCAGCTCCTACGAGCAGTACTTC	CASSQSSSYEQYF
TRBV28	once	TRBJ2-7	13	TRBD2	TGTGCCAGCAGGAGCGGGAGTTTCCACGAGCAGTACTTC	CASRSGSFHEQYF
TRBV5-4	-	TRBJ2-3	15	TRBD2	TGTGCCAGCAGCTTGGCGGGGGGGAGCACAGATACGCAGTATTTT	CASSLAGGSTDTQYF
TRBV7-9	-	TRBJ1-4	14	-	TGTGCCAGCAGCTTCAGGGTCAATAATGAAAAACTGTTTTTT	CASSFRVNNEKLFF
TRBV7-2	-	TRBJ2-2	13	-	TGTGCCAGCAGCTTAGGTCCCACCGGGGAGCTGTTTTTT	CASSLGPTGELFF
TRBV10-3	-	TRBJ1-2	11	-	TGTGCCATCAGTGGCCCCGGGGGCTACACCTTC	CAISGPGGYTF
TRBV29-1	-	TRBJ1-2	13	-	TGCAGCGTTCAACAGGGAGGTAGCTATGGCTACACCTTC	CSVQQGGSYGYTF
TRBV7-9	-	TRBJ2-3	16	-	TGTGCCAGCAGCCCTCCCTCGGGCGCAAGCACAGATACGCAGTATTTT	CASSPPSGASTDTQYF
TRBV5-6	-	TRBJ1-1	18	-	TGTGCCAGCAGTTATTCAAAATATACAGGTGGGGTGAACACTGAAGCTTTCTTT	CASSYSKYTGGVNTEAFF
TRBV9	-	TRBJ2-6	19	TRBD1	TGTGCCAGCAGCGTGACAGGGGGCGGTTGGGGCTCTGGGGCCAACGTCCTGACTTTC	CASSVTGGGWGSGANVLTF
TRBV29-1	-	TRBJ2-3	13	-	TGCAGCGTTGAGAGGGGACTGACAGATACGCAGTATTTT	CSVERGLTDTQYF
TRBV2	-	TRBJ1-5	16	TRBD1	TGTGCCAGCACCCTCTGGGGACAGGGGTCCAATCAGCCCCAGCATTTT	CASTLWGQGSNQPQHF
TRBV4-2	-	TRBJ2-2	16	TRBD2	TGTGCCAGCAGCCAAGTGGTAGCGGGAGGGGCCGGGGAGCTGTTTTTT	CASSQVVAGGAGELFF
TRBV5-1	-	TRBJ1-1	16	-	TGCGCCAGCAGCTTGGTGATAATGTCAGTGAACACTGAAGCTTTCTTT	CASSLVIMSVNTEAFF
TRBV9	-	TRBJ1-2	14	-	TGTGCCAGCAGCGTTAATACAGGGAGCGGTGGCTACACCTTC	CASSVNTGSGGYTF
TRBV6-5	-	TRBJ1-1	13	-	TGTGCCAGCGCGTCGAGAGGGGGCACTGAAGCTTTCTTT	CASASRGGTEAFF
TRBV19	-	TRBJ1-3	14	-	TGTGCCAGCGTCAGGTGGGACTCTGGAAACACCATATATTTT	CASVRWDSGNTIYF
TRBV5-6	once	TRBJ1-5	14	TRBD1	TGTGCCAGCAGCCAAAGGACAGGGACTCAGCCCCAGCATTTT	CASSQRTGTQPQHF
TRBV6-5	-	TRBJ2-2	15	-	TGTGCCAGCAGTTACGGAATGGGCGACACCGGGGAGCTGTTTTTT	CASSYGMGDTGELFF
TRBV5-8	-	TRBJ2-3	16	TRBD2	TGTGCCAGCAGCTCGTGGGGGACTAGCGTCACAGATACGCAGTATTTT	CASSSWGTSVTDTQYF
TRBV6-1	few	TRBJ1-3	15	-	TGTGCCAGCAGTGACAGGCTGGACTCTGGAAACACCATATATTTT	CASSDRLDSGNTIYF
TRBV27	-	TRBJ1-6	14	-	TGTGCCAGCAGTATCGGGTCTAATAATTCACCCCTCCACTTT	CASSIGSNNSPLHF
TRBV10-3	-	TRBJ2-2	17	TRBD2	TGTGCCATCACCCCGACGGCGGGGGGCCAGAACACCGGGGAGCTGTTTTTT	CAITPTAGGQNTGELFF
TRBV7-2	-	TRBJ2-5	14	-	TGTGCCAGCAACAAGGGACATCTCCAAGAGACCCAGTACTTC	CASNKGHLQETQYF
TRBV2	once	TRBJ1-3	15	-	TGTGCCAGCAGCGCAGGGGCCCTCTCTGGAAACACCATATATTTT	CASSAGALSGNTIYF
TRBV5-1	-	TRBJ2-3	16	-	TGCGCCAGCAGACATCAGTTTCGTCATGCCCCAGATACGCAGTATTTT	CASRHQFRHAPDTQYF
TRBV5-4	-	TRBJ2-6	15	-	TGTGCCAGCAGCTTGGCCGGGGTTGGGGCCAACGTCCTGACTTTC	CASSLAGVGANVLTF
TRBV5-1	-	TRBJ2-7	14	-	TGCGCCAGCAGCTTGGGTGGGACCTCCTACGAGCAGTACTTC	CASSLGGTSYEQYF
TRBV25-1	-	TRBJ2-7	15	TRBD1	TGTGCCAGCAGTCGACAGGGCGCAGGCTCCTACGAGCAGTACTTC	CASSRQGAGSYEQYF
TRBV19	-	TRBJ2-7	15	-	TGTGCCAGTAGTATAAGGTTAGACAGAACCTACGAGCAGTACTTC	CASSIRLDRTYEQYF
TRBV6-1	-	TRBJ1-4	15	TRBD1	TGTGCCAGCAGTTGGATCGGGACAGCTAATGAAAAACTGTTTTTT	CASSWIGTANEKLFF
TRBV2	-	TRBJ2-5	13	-	TGTGCCAGCACCCCCACAGGACGAGAGACCCAGTACTTC	CASTPTGRETQYF
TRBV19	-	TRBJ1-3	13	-	TGTGCCAGTAGTGTCCGACAGGCTTACACCATATATTTT	CASSVRQAYTIYF
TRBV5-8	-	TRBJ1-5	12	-	TGTGCCAGCAGCCCCCTCCGGCAGCCCCAGCATTTT	CASSPLRQPQHF
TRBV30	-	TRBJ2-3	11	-	TGTGCCTGGAGTGACTCCCTACCTCAGTATTTT	CAWSDSLPQYF
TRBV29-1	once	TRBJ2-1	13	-	TGCAGCGTTGAAGATGGGTATAGCAATGAGCAGTTCTTC	CSVEDGYSNEQFF
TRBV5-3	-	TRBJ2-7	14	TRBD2	TGTGCCAGAAGCGGGGGACTAGCGCCCTACGAGCAGTACTTC	CARSGGLAPYEQYF
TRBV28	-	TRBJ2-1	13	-	TGTGCCAGCAGTCCCCCCGTTGGTCCAGGGCAGTTCTTC	CASSPPVGPGQFF
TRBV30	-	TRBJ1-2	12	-	TGTGCCTGGAGTGTTCGGCTTTATGGCTACACCTTC	CAWSVRLYGYTF
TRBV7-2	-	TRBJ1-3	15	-	TGTGCCAGCAGCGGCCCGGGACTGAAACCAAACACCATATATTTT	CASSGPGLKPNTIYF
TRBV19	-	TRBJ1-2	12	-	TGTGCCAGTAGTGCATACAGGGATGGCTACACCTTC	CASSAYRDGYTF
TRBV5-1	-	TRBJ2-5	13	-	TGCGCCAGCAGCTTGGGAGGGGGGGAGACCCAGTACTTC	CASSLGGGETQYF
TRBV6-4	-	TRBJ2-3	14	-	TGTGCCAGCAGCGTCCGCGGGGACGGAGATACGCAGTATTTT	CASSVRGDGDTQYF
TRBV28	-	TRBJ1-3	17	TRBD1	TGTGCCAGCAGTCCGTCATCAATGGGACAGAATGGAAACACCATATATTTT	CASSPSSMGQNGNTIYF
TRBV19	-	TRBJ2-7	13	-	TGTGCCAGTAGTATCAAGACACATTACGAGCAGTACTTC	CASSIKTHYEQYF
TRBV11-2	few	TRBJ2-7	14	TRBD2	TGTGCCAGCAGCCTGAACGGGGGGTGGGACGAGCAGTACTTC	CASSLNGGWDEQYF
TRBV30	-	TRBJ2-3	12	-	TGTGCCTGGAGTGAGGGAACAGATACGCAGTATTTT	CAWSEGTDTQYF
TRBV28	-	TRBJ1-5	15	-	TGTGCCAGCAGTTTGTCCCCGAACTACAATCAGCCCCAGCATTTT	CASSLSPNYNQPQHF
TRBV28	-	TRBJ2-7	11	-	TGTGCCAGCAGTTTGGGGCGGGAGCAGTACTTC	CASSLGREQYF
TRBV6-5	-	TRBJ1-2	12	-	TGTGCCAGCAGTCGAGCTAACTATGGCTACACCTTC	CASSRANYGYTF